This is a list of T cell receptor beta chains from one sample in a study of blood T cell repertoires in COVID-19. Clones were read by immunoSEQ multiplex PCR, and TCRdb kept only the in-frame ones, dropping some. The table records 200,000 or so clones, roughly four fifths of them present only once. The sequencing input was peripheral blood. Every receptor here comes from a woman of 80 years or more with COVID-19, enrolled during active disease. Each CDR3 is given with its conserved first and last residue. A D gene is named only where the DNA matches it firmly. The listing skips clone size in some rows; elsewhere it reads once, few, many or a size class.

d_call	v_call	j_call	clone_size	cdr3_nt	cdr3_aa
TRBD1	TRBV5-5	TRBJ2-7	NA	TGTGCCAGCAGCTTGGGAATCAGCAGGGGGTACGAGCAGTACTTC	CASSLGISRGYEQYF
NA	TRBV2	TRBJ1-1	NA	TGTGCCAGCAGTATCGGGGGATGGACTGAAGCTTTCTTT	CASSIGGWTEAFF
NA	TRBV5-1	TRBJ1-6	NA	TGCGCCAGCAGCCAAGACAGGCTTAATTCACCCCTCCACTTT	CASSQDRLNSPLHF
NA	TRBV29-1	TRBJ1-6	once	TGCAGCGTTGCAGACTCGAGCTCCTATAATTCACCCCTCCACTTT	CSVADSSSYNSPLHF
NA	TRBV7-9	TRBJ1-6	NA	TGTGCCAGCAGCAAGGACAGCAATAATTCACCCCTCCACTTT	CASSKDSNNSPLHF
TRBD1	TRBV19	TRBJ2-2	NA	TGTGCCAGTAGTAGGACAGGCTCCGGGGAGCTGTTTTTT	CASSRTGSGELFF
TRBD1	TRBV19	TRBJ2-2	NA	TGTGCCACCTCCCACAGGGGGGAGTTCACCGGGGAGCTGTTTTTT	CATSHRGEFTGELFF
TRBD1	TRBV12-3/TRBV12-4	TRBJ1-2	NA	TGTGCCAGCAGTTCGATTCAGGGGGTCGGCTACACCTTC	CASSSIQGVGYTF
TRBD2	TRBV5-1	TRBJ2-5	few	TGCGCCAGCTCCGGACTAGCGGGTTCAGAGACCCAGTACTTC	CASSGLAGSETQYF
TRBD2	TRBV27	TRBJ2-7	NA	TGTGCCAGCAGTTTAGGGACTAGCGGGAGTTACGAGCAGTACTTC	CASSLGTSGSYEQYF
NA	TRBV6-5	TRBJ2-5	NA	TGTGCCAGCAGTTACCCAGGACTGGAAAAAGAGACCCAGTACTTC	CASSYPGLEKETQYF
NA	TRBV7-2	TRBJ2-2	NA	TGTGCCAGCAGCTCGGGGGAGACTCACAACACCGGGGAGCTGTTTTTT	CASSSGETHNTGELFF
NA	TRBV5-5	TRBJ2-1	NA	TGTGCCAGCAGCCCCGGGGGTTTCGGCAATGAGCAGTTCTTC	CASSPGGFGNEQFF
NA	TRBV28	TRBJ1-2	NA	TGTGCCAGCAGTTTAATGGACTTCTATGGCTACACCTTC	CASSLMDFYGYTF
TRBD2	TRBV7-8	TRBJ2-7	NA	TGTGCCAGCAGCTTAAGGTTCGGGGGGACCTCCTACGAGCAGTACTTC	CASSLRFGGTSYEQYF
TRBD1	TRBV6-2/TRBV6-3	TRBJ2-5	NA	TGTGCCAGCAGTTTTACACGGCGGGGATACGGGACAGGGGGCGAGGAGACCCAGTACTTC	CASSFTRRGYGTGGEETQYF
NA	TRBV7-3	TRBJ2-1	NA	TGTGCCAGCAGCTTATCGGGGTACAATGAGCAGTTCTTC	CASSLSGYNEQFF
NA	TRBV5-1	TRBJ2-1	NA	TGCGCCAGCAGCTTGGACCAGGGGAATGAGCAGTTCTTC	CASSLDQGNEQFF
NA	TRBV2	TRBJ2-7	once	TGTGCCAGCAGTGGTGACAGCTACGAGCAGTACTTC	CASSGDSYEQYF
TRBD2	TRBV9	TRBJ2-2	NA	TGTGCCAGCAGCAGAACTAGCGGGAGGAACACCGGGGAGCTGTTTTTT	CASSRTSGRNTGELFF
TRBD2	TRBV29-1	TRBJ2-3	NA	TGCAGCGGACTAGCGGGGGCAGATACGCAGTATTTT	CSGLAGADTQYF
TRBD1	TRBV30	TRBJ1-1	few	TGTGCCTGGAGTGGACAGGGGATAAGGGGTGACACTGAAGCTTTCTTT	CAWSGQGIRGDTEAFF
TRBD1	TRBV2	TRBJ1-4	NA	TGTGCCAGCTCCGGGACAGGGGGCGAAAAACTGTTTTTT	CASSGTGGEKLFF
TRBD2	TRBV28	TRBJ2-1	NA	TGTGCCAGCAGTTTTATCGGACTAGCGGGAGGGGGCCCCTACAATGAGCAGTTCTTC	CASSFIGLAGGGPYNEQFF
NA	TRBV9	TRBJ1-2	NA	TGTGCCAGCAGCGCCGGGGCTAACTATGGCTACACCTTC	CASSAGANYGYTF
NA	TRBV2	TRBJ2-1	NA	TGTGCCAGCACAGGTGATCTATACAATGAGCAGTTCTTC	CASTGDLYNEQFF
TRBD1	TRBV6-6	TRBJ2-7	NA	TGTGCCAGCAGTGAGAGGACAGGGGCAGTCTACGAGCAGTACTTC	CASSERTGAVYEQYF
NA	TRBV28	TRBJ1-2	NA	TGTGCCAGCAACGGGCACAGGGTCTATGGCTACACCTTC	CASNGHRVYGYTF
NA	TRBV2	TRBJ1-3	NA	TGTGCCAGCAAAGAAGGGAGCTCTGGAAACACCATATATTTT	CASKEGSSGNTIYF
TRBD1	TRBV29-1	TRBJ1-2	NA	TGCAGCGTTGAACTGGACAGGGCGGCCTATGGCTACACCTTC	CSVELDRAAYGYTF
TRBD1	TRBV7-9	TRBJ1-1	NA	TGTGCCAGCAGGCAGACAGGGTATGACACTGAAGCTTTCTTT	CASRQTGYDTEAFF
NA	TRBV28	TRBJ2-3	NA	TGTGCCAGCAGGCGACAAAGCACAGATACGCAGTATTTT	CASRRQSTDTQYF
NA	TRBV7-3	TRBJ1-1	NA	TGTGCCAGCAGTCGTGGTAGAGCAGGAAACACTGAAGCTTTCTTT	CASSRGRAGNTEAFF
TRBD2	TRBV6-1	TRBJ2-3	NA	TGTGCCAGCAGTGAGATGATGCTAGCGGCGTCCACAGATACGCAGTATTTT	CASSEMMLAASTDTQYF
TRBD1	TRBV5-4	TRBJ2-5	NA	TGTGCCAGCAGCCCTGGGGGGACAGGCGCGGAGACCCAGTACTTC	CASSPGGTGAETQYF
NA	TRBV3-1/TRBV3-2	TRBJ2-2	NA	TGTGCCAGCAGCCAAGGGCAGATTAACACCGGGGAGCTGTTTTTT	CASSQGQINTGELFF
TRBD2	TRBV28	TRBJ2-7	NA	TGTGCCAGCAGTTTATGGGGACTAGCGACCTACGAGCAGTACTTC	CASSLWGLATYEQYF
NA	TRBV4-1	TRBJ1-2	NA	TGCGCCAGCAGCCAAGACTGGGGCAGGGTCTATGGCTACACCTTC	CASSQDWGRVYGYTF
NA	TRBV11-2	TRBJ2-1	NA	TGTGCCAGCAGGCAAGCAAGACTGGGGGGGCACGAGCAGTTCTTC	CASRQARLGGHEQFF
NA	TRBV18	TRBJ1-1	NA	TGTGCCAGCTCACCACCGCCAGGGGAAGGGATAACTGAAGCTTTCTTT	CASSPPPGEGITEAFF
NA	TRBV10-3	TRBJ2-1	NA	TGTGCCATCAGTGAGTTAGGGGGTAAAACCTACAATGAGCAGTTCTTC	CAISELGGKTYNEQFF
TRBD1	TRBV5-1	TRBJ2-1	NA	TGCGCCAGCAGCTTAGGGACAGGAGGAGTGTACAATGAGCAGTTCTTC	CASSLGTGGVYNEQFF
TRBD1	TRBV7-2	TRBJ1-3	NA	TGTGCCAGCAGCTCGGGACAGACCTCTGGAAACACCATATATTTT	CASSSGQTSGNTIYF
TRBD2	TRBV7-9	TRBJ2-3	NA	TGTGCCAGCAGCTCCTTCACGGGGGGGCTCACAGATACGCAGTATTTT	CASSSFTGGLTDTQYF
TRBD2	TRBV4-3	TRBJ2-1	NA	TGCGCCAGCAGCCAAGATCTCCGAGGACTAGACGGCTACAATGAGCAGTTCTTC	CASSQDLRGLDGYNEQFF
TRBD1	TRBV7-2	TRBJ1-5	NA	TGTGCCAGCAGCTGGGACAGGCTAGCAAATCAGCCCCAGCATTTT	CASSWDRLANQPQHF
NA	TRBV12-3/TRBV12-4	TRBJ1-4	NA	TGTGCCAGCACCCTTCGGCGGGATGAAAAACTGTTTTTT	CASTLRRDEKLFF
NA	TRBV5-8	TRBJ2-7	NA	TGTGCCAGCAGCTGGGCCCCAACAGGGAAACCTTTCTACGAGCAGTACTTC	CASSWAPTGKPFYEQYF
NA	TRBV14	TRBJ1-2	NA	TGTGCCAGCAGCCCTGGAGACTCCTATGGCTACACCTTC	CASSPGDSYGYTF
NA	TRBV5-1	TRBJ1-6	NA	TGCGCCAGCAGCGCTACAGGGATGAATTCACCCCTCCACTTT	CASSATGMNSPLHF
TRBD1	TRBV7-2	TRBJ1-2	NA	TGTGCCAGCGGCGACCCGGGACAGGTCTATGGCTACACCTTC	CASGDPGQVYGYTF
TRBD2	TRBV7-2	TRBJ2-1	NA	TGTGCCAGCAGCTTGCGGCCAAGCGGGGGGGCGTCCAATGAGCAGTTCTTC	CASSLRPSGGASNEQFF
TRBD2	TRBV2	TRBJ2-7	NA	TGTGCCAGCAGTGAACGACTAGCGGGGGGCGAGCAGTACTTC	CASSERLAGGEQYF
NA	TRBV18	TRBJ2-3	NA	TGTGCCAGCTCACCACCCGGGTTCTGGGGCACAGATACGCAGTATTTT	CASSPPGFWGTDTQYF
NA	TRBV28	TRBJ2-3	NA	TGTGCCAGCAGTTTCGAGTATCTCACAGATACGCAGTATTTT	CASSFEYLTDTQYF